One and the same sample provided the 11 T cell receptor beta chains below, sequenced in a study of T cell responses to AZD1222 COVID-19 vaccine. Assay used: immunoSEQ multiplex PCR; TCRdb lists only in-frame clones, some missing. The sample carries approximately 77,000 clones, under 95% recorded once. The material sequenced was peripheral blood, taken 28 days after the second AZD1222 dose. Every receptor here comes from an adult who received the AZD1222 COVID-19 vaccine.

The rearrangement links TRBV18 to TRBJ2-2; TRBD2 might be the D (6 bases). Germline V CDR1 and CDR2: KGHSH, LQKENI. CDR3 size: 16 residues. V was trimmed by 1 base and J by 6 bases, leaving 15 bases between them. The CDR3 loop is CASSPLGGRGSGELFF. DNA of the CDR3: TGTGCCAGCTCACCACTGGGAGGAAGAGGTTCCGGGGAGCTGTTTTTT.

The chain recombines TRBV3-1 (or the pseudogene TRBV3-2) with TRBJ1-2; no clear D gene. Trimming stripped 4 bases from V and 1 base from J, with 13 bases between. The CDR3 has 15 residues. CDR1 is LGHDT, CDR2 YNNKEL, per germline (reference sequence). DNA of the CDR3: TGTGCCAGCAGCCCCCCCGGGGATTTTAACTATGGCTACACCTTC. It codes for CASSPPGDFNYGYTF.

The CDR3 protein is CAWSVLAANNEQFF. CDR3 coding DNA: TGTGCCTGGAGTGTACTAGCGGCGAACAATGAGCAGTTCTTC. The V and J genes are TRBV30 and TRBJ2-1; 8 bases are shared with TRBD2. Germline V gives CDR1 GTSNPN, CDR2 SVGIG (reference sequence). The CDR3 loop spans 14 amino acids. V was pared by 0 bases and J by 5 bases, with 3 bases of the junction left unmatched. Looking up the rest from reference TRBV30 and TRBJ2-1 gives the full variable domain: SQTIHQWPATLVQPVGSPLSLECTVEGTSNPNLYWYRQAAGRGLQLLFYSVGIGQISSEVPQNLSASRPQDRQFILSSKKLLLSDSGFYLCAWSVLAANNEQFFGPGTRLTVL.

The chain combines TRBV5-5 with TRBJ2-7; 7 bases align to TRBD1. With 5 bases clipped from V and 2 bases from J, the junction kept 13 bases outside the gene matches. CDR1 is SGHKS, CDR2 YYEKEE, per germline (reference sequence). The CDR3 extends over 16 amino acids. The CDR3 sequence is CASRGWDSIGAYEQYF. The CDR3 DNA follows: TGTGCCAGCAGGGGATGGGACAGCATCGGGGCCTACGAGCAGTACTTC.

This chain connects TRBV30 to TRBJ1-2; D is possibly TRBD1 (6 bases). This CDR3 comprises 14 residues. V dropped 2 bases and J dropped 5 bases, with 15 bases sitting between them. Per the germline V gene, CDR1 is GTSNPN and CDR2 is SVGIG (reference sequence). CDR3 DNA sequence: TGTGCCTGGAGTCCCCTAGACAGGAGTTATGGCTACACCTTC. Amino acids: CAWSPLDRSYGYTF. Together with reference TRBV30 and TRBJ1-2, the CDR3 gives the full variable domain: SQTIHQWPATLVQPVGSPLSLECTVEGTSNPNLYWYRQAAGRGLQLLFYSVGIGQISSEVPQNLSASRPQDRQFILSSKKLLLSDSGFYLCAWSPLDRSYGYTFGSGTRLTVV.

The V gene is TRBV7-9, the J gene TRBJ1-2; tentative D call: TRBD1 (5 bases). Trimming left V 6 bases short and J 6 bases short, with 11 bases between. The CDR3 has 12 amino acids. Germline values: CDR1 SEHNR, CDR2 FQNEAQ (reference sequence). This CDR3 is CASRGLDDGYTF. CDR3 nucleotides: TGTGCCAGCAGGGGACTGGACGATGGCTACACCTTC.

The rearrangement joins TRBV10-3 to TRBJ2-1; D may be TRBD2 (5 bases). The length of the CDR3 is 13 residues. Germline lookup yields CDR1 ENHRY and CDR2 SYGVKD. Trimming shortened V by 0 bases and J by 9 bases, and 9 bases separated the two germline ends. DNA of the CDR3: TGTGCCATCAGTGAGTCTGAGGGCGGTGAGCAGTTCTTC. The encoded protein is CAISESEGGEQFF.

The J gene is TRBJ2-1, the V gene TRBV30; 11 nucleotides line up with TRBD2. Trimming removed 8 bases from V and 2 bases from J; junction bases left unmatched: 8. CDR1 is GTSNPN, CDR2 SVGIG, per germline (reference sequence). This CDR3 spans 15 amino acids. The CDR3 here is CAGNLAGGAYNEQFF. The CDR3 coding sequence is TGTGCCGGCAACCTAGCGGGAGGAGCCTACAATGAGCAGTTCTTC.

This rearrangement joins TRBV10-1 to TRBJ1-1; possible D gene TRBD1, 5 bases. V lost 0 bases and J 12 bases, leaving 20 bases between the germline ends. The CDR3 runs 15 residues. In germline, CDR1 is WNHNN, CDR2 SYGVQD (reference sequence). The chain's CDR3 is CASSESATALVVSFF. The DNA of the CDR3 is TGCGCCAGCAGTGAGTCGGCGACAGCCTTGGTGGTGTCTTTCTTT.

V and J are TRBV6-4 and TRBJ2-7; TRBD2 agrees at 11 bases. V lost 7 bases, J lost 0 bases, and 17 bases stayed unmatched. Per the germline V gene, CDR1 is MRHNA and CDR2 is SNTAGT. The length of the CDR3 is 19 residues. This chain's CDR3 is CASTPNRGSGRAASYEQYF. The CDR3 coding sequence is TGTGCCAGCACCCCGAACAGGGGTAGCGGGAGGGCGGCCTCCTACGAGCAGTACTTC.

The rearrangement uses TRBV29-1 and TRBJ1-1; D is unclear. Between the trimmed V and J ends, which lost 2 bases and 1 base, there was a span of 5 bases. The CDR3 extends over 12 amino acids. Germline lookup yields CDR1 SQVTM and CDR2 ANQGSEA. The CDR3 nucleotides read TGCAGCGTTGAATTAGGGAACACTGAAGCTTTCTTT. This translates into CSVELGNTEAFF.